A single sample gave rise to the 5 T cell receptor beta chains below, sequenced in a study of blood T cell repertoires in COVID-19. Measured with immunoSEQ multiplex PCR; TCRdb has only the in-frame clones, and not every one. The table lists under 350,000 clones, roughly 85% of them singletons. Material for sequencing was peripheral blood. These receptors were obtained from a woman aged 50 to 60 who had recovered from COVID-19.

The V call is TRBV19, the J call TRBJ2-1; TRBD1 agrees at 9 bases. This CDR3 is built from 14 residues. V shed 7 bases, J shed 5 bases, and the junction held 6 bases outside the gene matches. Germline values: CDR1 LNHDA, CDR2 SQIVND (reference sequence). The CDR3 here is CASTDRGLDNEQFF. CDR3 in DNA: TGTGCCAGTACGGACAGGGGTCTCGACAATGAGCAGTTCTTC.

The V gene is TRBV7-3, the J gene TRBJ2-1, with 8 bases identical to TRBD2. The CDR3 consists of 15 residues. Germline values: CDR1 SGHTA, CDR2 FQGTGA. V shed 4 bases and J 4 bases; nucleotides not matched to a gene: 6. The CDR3 is CASSSSGTSYNEQFF. As DNA, the CDR3 is TGTGCCAGCAGCTCTTCCGGGACTAGTTACAATGAGCAGTTCTTC. Full variable domain (remainder filled in from reference TRBV7-3 and TRBJ2-1): GAGVSQTPSNKVTEKGKYVELRCDPISGHTALYWYRQSLGQGPEFLIYFQGTGAADDSGLPNDRFFAVRPEGSVSTLKIQRTERGDSAVYLCASSSSGTSYNEQFFGPGTRLTVL.

This chain uses TRBV2 with TRBJ2-1, with 7 bases fitting TRBD2. This CDR3 has 16 amino acids. In germline, CDR1 is SNHLY, CDR2 FYNNEI. Trimming removed 5 bases from V and 0 bases from J; junction bases left unmatched: 7. The chain's CDR3 is CASSPLAGLSYNEQFF. Here the CDR3 DNA reads TGTGCCAGCAGTCCGTTAGCGGGCCTCTCCTACAATGAGCAGTTCTTC.

The rearrangement uses TRBV3-1 (or the pseudogene TRBV3-2) and TRBJ1-1; 9 nucleotides align to TRBD1. Germline assignment: CDR1 LGHDT and CDR2 YNNKEL (reference sequence). This CDR3 has 14 residues. V lost 1 base, J lost 5 bases, and 2 bases stayed unmatched. CDR3 loop: CASSQGTGETEAFF. Here the CDR3 DNA reads TGTGCCAGCAGCCAAGGGACAGGGGAAACTGAAGCTTTCTTT.

The CDR3 DNA is TGCGCCAGCAGCCAGAACGAGTGGGAGGGCCGCACAGATACGCAGTATTTT. Its protein product is CASSQNEWEGRTDTQYF. The chain uses TRBV4-3 and TRBJ2-3; TRBD2 agrees at 7 bases. With V trimmed by 3 bases and J by 1 base, 10 bases remained unmatched. This CDR3 comprises 17 residues. Germline V gene data show CDR1 as LGHNA and CDR2 as YSLEER.